A single sample gave rise to the 4 T cell receptor beta chains below, sequenced in a study of blood T cell repertoires in COVID-19. TCRdb's table, derived via immunoSEQ multiplex PCR, lists solely in-frame clones and lacks some. The repertoire consists of approximately 450,000 clones, with 70% to 90% occurring once and the leading ten covering about 2%. The specimen sequenced was PBMCs or T cells enriched from blood (not recorded which). The receptors here all came from a woman aged 18-30 years with acute COVID-19.

The chain has TRBV28 and TRBJ2-2; D might be TRBD2 (6 bases). The V gene's germline CDR1 is MDHEN and CDR2 SYDVKM. V dropped 8 bases and J dropped 5 bases, with 15 bases sitting between them. The CDR3 consists of 14 residues. CDR3 sequence reads: CASLSEGRTGELFF. CDR3 DNA sequence: TGTGCCAGCCTCTCGGAGGGCCGTACCGGGGAGCTGTTTTTT.

The rearrangement joins TRBV7-9 to TRBJ1-2; 8 positions match TRBD1. Germline values: CDR1 SEHNR, CDR2 FQNEAQ (reference sequence). The CDR3 has 14 amino acids. The trim removed 5 bases at V and 8 bases at J, leaving 10 bases unmatched. The CDR3 region has the DNA TGTGCCAGCAGCCCAACAGGGGGAAGGTACGGCTACACCTTC. It encodes CASSPTGGRYGYTF.

This rearrangement joins TRBV6-5 to TRBJ1-2, with D maybe TRBD1 (6 bases). CDR1 MNHEY and CDR2 SVGAGI come from the germline V gene. This CDR3 contains 15 residues. Trimming shortened V by 4 bases and J by 5 bases, and 17 bases separated the two germline ends. Here the CDR3 reads CASSSRTQTGYGYTF. The CDR3 DNA reads as TGTGCCAGCAGTTCCCGAACCCAAACAGGGTATGGCTACACCTTC.

The V gene is TRBV7-8, the J gene TRBJ2-1; the match to TRBD1 covers 9 bases. Per the germline V gene, CDR1 is SGHVS and CDR2 is FQNEAQ. The CDR3 has 15 amino acids. With V trimmed by 1 base and J by 8 bases, 6 bases remained unmatched. The CDR3 DNA reads as TGTGCCAGCAGCTTAGTGGGACAGGGAGGGTATGAGCAGTTCTTC. Residues: CASSLVGQGGYEQFF.